These 19 T cell receptor beta chains were all obtained from the same sample, sequenced in a study of shared clonotypes between healthy human individuals. The naive CD8 subset, CD45RO-negative cells positively selected for CCR7, excluded terminally differentiated effector memory CD45RA+ cells. Assay used: immunoSEQ multiplex PCR; TCRdb lists only in-frame clones, some missing. The sample records hundreds of thousands of clones, 92% being singletons. What was sequenced was naive CD8+ T cells sorted from blood. Source of these receptors: a man aged 25-45 years in good health.

The V call is TRBV13, the J call TRBJ2-1; TRBD2 matches 16 bases. Germline V gives CDR1 PRHDT, CDR2 FYEKMQ (reference sequence). This CDR3 spans 19 amino acids. Losses at the gene ends were 5 bases for V and 1 base for J; bases not matched to a gene: 8. Here the CDR3 DNA reads TGTGCCAGCAGCCCATCCGGGACTAGCGGGAGGGATTCCTACAATGAGCAGTTCTTC. Protein: CASSPSGTSGRDSYNEQFF.

The chain carries TRBV5-1 and TRBJ1-4; 9 bases agree with TRBD1. J gave up 2 bases and V 4 bases, and 12 bases lay outside the gene matches. Looked up from germline, CDR1 is SGHRS and CDR2 is YFSETQ. The CDR3 extends over 18 amino acids. The DNA for the CDR3 is TGCGCCAGCAGCGGCCGGGACAGGGAATCTATTACTAATGAAAAACTGTTTTTT. Protein product: CASSGRDRESITNEKLFF.

The V gene is TRBV23-1, the J gene TRBJ1-2; D uncertain. TRBV23-1 counts as an open reading frame of uncertain function. CDR3 size: 11 residues. Between the trimmed V and J ends, which lost 3 bases and 7 bases, there was a span of 6 bases. The CDR3 nucleotides are TGCGCCAGCAGTCATGAGGGTGGCTACACCTTC. It codes for CASSHEGGYTF.

The chain carries TRBV13 and TRBJ2-2; tentative D call: TRBD2 (5 bases). The germline gives CDR1 PRHDT, CDR2 FYEKMQ (reference sequence). Trimming removed 5 bases from V and 7 bases from J, with 8 bases in between. This CDR3 is built from 12 residues. This chain's CDR3 is CASSTRDGELFF. DNA for the CDR3: TGTGCCAGCAGCACCCGGGACGGGGAGCTGTTTTTT.

The chain has TRBV6-1 and TRBJ2-2; tentatively, D is TRBD2 (5 bases). Per germline, CDR1 MNHNS and CDR2 SASEGT. V was pared by 7 bases and J by 10 bases, with 16 bases between. This CDR3 spans 13 amino acids. DNA for the CDR3: TGTGCCAGCAAGGCTAGCCCTTCACCGGAGCTGTTTTTT. It encodes CASKASPSPELFF.

In its sample, this clone was seen a few times. The genes are TRBV29-1 and TRBJ2-1; 7 bases map to TRBD2. Trimming took 4 bases from V and 4 from J; bases not matched to a gene: 10. This CDR3 is 15 amino acids long. Germline-derived CDR1 and CDR2 are SQVTM and ANQGSEA. CDR3 in amino acids: CSVVLIGGSYNEQFF. In nucleotides, the CDR3 is TGCAGCGTTGTCTTAATTGGCGGGAGTTACAATGAGCAGTTCTTC.

This clone showed up just once. This chain joins TRBV4-1 and TRBJ1-1; the D is unclear. V was clipped by 0 bases and J by 4 bases, with 15 bases between them. CDR1 is MGHRA and CDR2 is YSYEKL in the germline V gene. This CDR3 region has 16 residues. The CDR3: CASSQDKGRSITEAFF. DNA of the CDR3: TGCGCCAGCAGCCAAGATAAGGGCAGGTCCATCACTGAAGCTTTCTTT.

This sequence joins TRBV7-9 and TRBJ2-1; 13 nucleotides line up with TRBD2. Losses at the gene ends were 5 bases for V and 8 bases for J; bases not matched to a gene: 9. The CDR3 loop spans 16 amino acids. Per the germline V gene, CDR1 is SEHNR and CDR2 is FQNEAQ (reference sequence). The CDR3 protein is CASSEGTSGREDEQFF. In DNA, the CDR3 is TGTGCCAGCAGCGAGGGAACTAGCGGGAGGGAGGATGAGCAGTTCTTC.

This clone was detected once. The J gene is TRBJ1-2, the V gene TRBV6-5, with a possible D match to TRBD1 (6 bases). Germline V gives CDR1 MNHEY, CDR2 SVGAGI. CDR3 length equals 14 residues. The V end lost 4 bases, the J end lost 3 bases, and 12 bases lay between the germline ends. The chain's CDR3 is CASSSTGGHYGYTF. The DNA of the CDR3 is TGTGCCAGCAGTTCCACCGGGGGGCACTATGGCTACACCTTC.

This clone has only one observation. V usage is TRBV5-1 and J usage is TRBJ2-6, with 7 nucleotides matching TRBD2. V trimming: 1 base; J trimming: 4 bases; junction bases outside the gene matches: 11. From germline, CDR1 is SGHRS and CDR2 YFSETQ. The CDR3 totals 18 residues. CDR3: CASSLSGMKFSGANVLTF. The CDR3 DNA follows: TGCGCCAGCAGCTTGAGCGGGATGAAGTTCAGCGGGGCCAACGTCCTGACTTTC.

The CDR3 sequence is CASSEKKGGRDGEQFF. The CDR3 nucleotides read TGTGCCAGCAGTGAAAAAAAGGGCGGGAGGGATGGTGAGCAGTTCTTC. The chain has TRBV6-1 and TRBJ2-1; 9 bases map to TRBD2. Unmatched junction bases numbered 11, after V lost 2 bases and J lost 9 bases. The germline gives CDR1 MNHNS, CDR2 SASEGT. The CDR3 length is 16 residues.

V is TRBV5-1 and J is TRBJ2-1, with 13 bases identical to TRBD2. Per the germline V gene, CDR1 is SGHRS and CDR2 is YFSETQ. The trim removed 4 bases at V and 7 bases at J, leaving 5 bases unmatched. The CDR3 covers 15 residues. This CDR3 reads CASSTGLAGRNEQFF. The CDR3 DNA reads TGCGCCAGCAGCACGGGACTAGCGGGAAGGAATGAGCAGTTCTTC.

The gene calls are TRBV4-1 and TRBJ2-5; no clear D gene. Deletions cut 1 base from V and 5 bases from J, with 11 bases between. The CDR3 has 14 residues. Germline V gene data show CDR1 as MGHRA and CDR2 as YSYEKL. Written as DNA, the CDR3 is TGCGCCAGCAGCCAAGTGCTGATGGGGGAGACCCAGTACTTC. Translating gives CASSQVLMGETQYF.

This clone was counted once. This chain links TRBV27 with TRBJ2-1; the match to TRBD2 covers 8 bases. The CDR3 extends over 16 amino acids. After removal of 5 bases from V and 7 bases from J, the junction contained 13 bases not matched to a gene. The germline CDR1 and CDR2 sequences are MNHEY and SMNVEV (reference sequence). In DNA, the CDR3 is TGTGCCAGCAGTGCCGGGGGCGGGAGGTGGATAAATGAGCAGTTCTTC. Translation: CASSAGGGRWINEQFF.

This clone was seen just once. The chain has TRBV19 and TRBJ2-2; D perhaps matches TRBD1 (5 bases). The CDR3 length is 15 residues. Germline lookup yields CDR1 LNHDA and CDR2 SQIVND (reference sequence). Trimming removed 3 bases from V and 0 bases from J, with 8 bases in between. For the CDR3, the DNA is TGTGCCAGTAGTATCAGGGCCGCGAACACCGGGGAGCTGTTTTTT. This gives the protein CASSIRAANTGELFF.

The rearrangement uses TRBV27 and TRBJ2-1, with D unresolved. CDR3 length equals 16 residues. Between the trimmed V and J ends, which lost 3 bases and 14 bases, there was a span of 26 bases. CDR1 and CDR2 (germline): MNHEY, SMNVEV (reference sequence). The CDR3: CASSFRLAPPPREEFF. CDR3 DNA: TGTGCCAGCAGTTTCCGGTTAGCTCCCCCTCCCCGCGAGGAGTTCTTC.

The chain links TRBV7-3 to TRBJ2-6; D gene ambiguous. The CDR3 is 15 residues long. The germline gives CDR1 SGHTA, CDR2 FQGTGA. The V and J ends lost 2 bases and 4 bases respectively, with 9 bases between them. The CDR3 region is CASSLLGSGANVLTF. CDR3 DNA sequence: TGTGCCAGCAGCTTACTGGGATCCGGGGCCAACGTCCTGACTTTC.

The chain links TRBV7-9 to TRBJ2-1, with TRBD2 matching over 7 bases. The ends lost 3 bases at V and 4 bases at J; junction bases unmatched: 6. Germline V gene sequence: CDR1 SEHNR, CDR2 FQNEAQ (reference sequence). CDR3 size: 15 residues. CDR3 region: CASSLSGTNYNEQFF. As DNA, the CDR3 is TGTGCCAGCAGCTTGAGCGGGACCAATTACAATGAGCAGTTCTTC.

V is TRBV7-9 and J is TRBJ2-3; possibly TRBD2 for D (5 bases). V lost 6 bases and J lost 0, with 10 bases in between. This CDR3 comprises 14 residues. Germline V gives CDR1 SEHNR, CDR2 FQNEAQ (reference sequence). Written as DNA, the CDR3 is TGTGCCAGCAGTTCAGAGGGAAGCACAGATACGCAGTATTTT. It translates to CASSSEGSTDTQYF. Full variable domain (missing parts from reference TRBV7-9 and TRBJ2-3): DTGVSQNPRHKITKRGQNVTFRCDPISEHNRLYWYRQTLGQGPEFLTYFQNEAQLEKSRLLSDRFSAERPKGSFSTLEIQRTEQGDSAMYLCASSSEGSTDTQYFGPGTRLTVL.